This T cell receptor (beta chain) was captured by sequencing in a study of a mutant IDH1 vaccine in newly diagnosed glioma. For the study at large: Either 4-6 weeks after radiotherapy alone or alongside temozolomide, vaccination was begun. Previous care, which was radiotherapy, temozolomide, or both, most often involved both. Treated patients had a mean age of around 40 years and a sex split that was roughly 60% male and roughly 40% female.

TCRdb keeps only in-frame clones here, not all; method: immunoSEQ multiplex PCR. The sample has 60,000 to 75,000 clones, roughly 80% seen once. The time point here: week 11, during vaccination. A single vaccine dose contained 300 ug of mutant IDH1 20-mer peptide, and topical imiquimod was used with it. Points on this clone: As yet, its antigen is unknown.

J gave up 0 bases and V 5 bases, and 7 bases lay outside the gene matches. Germline V gene lookup returns CDR1 SGDLS and CDR2 YYNGEE. There are 16 residues in the CDR3. Whole-study results and caveats: Among top peripheral T cell clonotypes, changes seemed unrelated to pseudoprogression.

The specimen was PBMCs, collected from a glioma patient whose treatment included an IDH1 peptide vaccine. The chain has TRBV9 and TRBJ2-3, with TRBD1 matching over 9 bases. This clonotype was sampled from a man aged 30-40 years with glioma. The CDR3 loop reads CASRDDRGASTDTQYF. The DNA for the CDR3 is TGTGCCAGCAGAGACGACAGGGGGGCTAGCACAGATACGCAGTATTTT.